Below, one T cell receptor (beta chain) is given with its context. Antigen specificity is unknown. This sample was included in a study of CD8 T cells in Susac syndrome. Study outcomes and limitations: It was in TEMRA cells and active patients that Susac CD8+ clonal expansion peaked.

TCR beta sequencing covered blood CD8+ and CD4+ T cells. RNA in amounts of about 0.5 to 1 ug was reverse transcribed with random hexamers. Amplification of TCR beta CDR3 across 54 Vbeta and 13 Jbeta was performed with immunoSEQ multiplex PCR. TCRdb redid the calling of the immunoSEQ multiplex PCR reads with MiXCR, one entry per CDR3 protein. Found here are approximately 120,000 distinct CDR3 sequences, around 94% of them singletons; the top ten hold over 0.2%. The CDR3 has 16 residues. Germline CDR1 LGHDT, CDR2 YNNKEL (reference sequence). V lost 1 base, J lost 7 bases, and 17 bases lay in between. The chain recombines TRBV3-1 with TRBJ2-1; D uncertain. The source material was CD8+ T cells from PBMCs. This TCR came from a human donor with Susac syndrome. The CDR3 region is CASSQVWGNAGNEQFF. For the CDR3, the DNA is TGTGCCAGCAGCCAAGTATGGGGTAATGCCGGTAATGAGCAGTTCTTC.